This TCR beta chain derives from a study of shared clonotypes between healthy human individuals (dated by TCRdb to about 2020). Study-level background: The cohort comprised a couple of women and a few men aged 18 to 49 years. To increase sequencing depth and limit assay-specific biases, TCR repertoire library preparation and sequencing were carried out by different laboratories using diverse techniques. Per donor, leukapheresis produced somewhere between about 0.94 and 9 billion PBMCs. To estimate repertoire size and how much clonotypes are shared between individuals, the study performed deep sequencing of blood TCR repertoires from a few healthy adults.

Taken from cysteine to phenylalanine, the CDR3 has 15 residues. The read is trimmed to its CDR3 DNA, 45 bases read in frame from base 1. The germline V gene (reference sequence) yields LNHDA for CDR1 and SQIVND for CDR2. Trimming takes 3 bases from V and 2 bases from J, and the germline ends sit 11 bases apart. What the study reported, not specific to this receptor: Sampling was limited to blood, and TCR repertoires in tissue likely differ from TCR repertoires in blood. Pairwise subsampling led to the expectation that sequencing depth would affect the degree of clonotype sharing among donors. The genetic and exposure-history diversity represented was limited by the small number of donors.

A single count supports this clone. Its antigen is not yet known. There are no base qualities to consult, and no much larger clone falls within one base. Donors were healthy HIV-negative adults with no recently reported acute infections or vaccinations. All donors were Caucasian adults living in Nashville, Tennessee, USA. In the unsorted samples, some 94 million PBMCs were counted, and genomic DNA was extracted using the QIAamp DNA Blood Mini kit. After blood collection by leukapheresis, PBMCs were isolated using Ficoll-Histopaque density gradient centrifugation and then cryopreserved in the vapor phase of liquid nitrogen. Using the deep immunoSEQ assay, TCR CDR3 regions were amplified from genomic DNA by multiplex PCR. Genomic DNA extracted from each cell subset was distributed evenly over all wells of several immunoSEQ 96-well plates, and each plate served as one replicate. Each replicate PCR for unsorted PBMC received approximately 0.3 ug genomic DNA, equal to around 30,000 T cell genomes. Ten immunoSEQ deep assay plates were used to sequence unsorted PBMC genomic DNA. The purified libraries were quantified using a Qubit 3.0 fluorometer, sized with a Bioanalyzer 2100, and then quantified again using the KAPA Library Quantification kit. Each immunoSEQ 96-well plate was sequenced on its own single-read 150-cycle Illumina NextSeq 550 flow cell. In the original analysis: Because only junctional sequences without quality scores were contained in the immunoSEQ output, filtering matching that applied to full-length reads could not be performed. Sequences were annotated with PyIR, a Python wrapper for IgBLAST v1.9, using IMGT germline references to assign V/J genes and CDR3. Reads with weak V/J assignments (E-value above 1e-6), missing CDR3, stop codons, out-of-frame junctions, or ambiguous translated residues were removed. A V3J clonotype was defined by an identical inferred V gene, J gene, and CDR3 amino acid sequence. Percentage overlap between repertoires was calculated by dividing the number of shared unique clonotypes by the size of the smaller repertoire. Repertoire richness was assessed with RTK rarefaction, the Chao1 estimator, and Recon v2.1 estimates of unobserved clonotypes. The table comes from immuneACCESS by way of TCRdb, which keeps in-frame sequences with V and J called. Part of the clones is missing from these tables; in studies checked, under half for an unresolved V gene and the rest for unknown reasons. V and J calls and clone size come straight from that table; D and trimming were deduced from the DNA. The table for this sample lists 450,000 to 550,000 clones; approximately 79% of them were counted only once. About an eighth of the sample is in the top ten clones.

Source material: PBMCs. This sequence uses TRBV19 and TRBJ1-5, with no D gene named confidently. This TCR was sampled from a woman aged 40 to 50 in good health. Some clones in this sample may be carry-over from other donors' samples. CDR3 region: CASSMSRVGNQPQHF. In nucleotides, the sequence is TGTGCCAGTAGTATGTCAAGGGTTGGCAATCAGCCCCAGCATTTT.